The T cell receptor (beta chain) described here comes from a study of blood T cell repertoires in COVID-19. As for the study in general: The cDNA or gDNA used as material had been derived from T cells, B-cell-depleted T cells, or PBMCs.

Authors' processing steps: Researchers report that nucleated cell counts were estimated from reference gene primer amplification. Profiled with immunoSEQ multiplex PCR; TCRdb holds only in-frame clones, not every one. V and J calls and clone size follow that table, whereas D and trimming were derived from the DNA. The table lists about 110,000 clones, 88% of them singletons. This clone was counted many times. This sequence was found in a human donor in a cohort sampled during active COVID-19. The sample taken for sequencing was peripheral blood.

The CDR3 DNA follows: TGTGCCAGCAGGGCTGTAAGTCAGCCCCAGCATTTT. Protein sequence: CASRAVSQPQHF. The chain joins TRBV28 to TRBJ1-5, with D hard to call. Germline CDR1 reads MDHEN; CDR2 reads SYDVKM. The CDR3 extends over 12 amino acids. The V end was cut by 6 bases, the J end by 6 bases, with 9 bases between.